This T cell receptor beta chain was recovered during a study of cytomegalovirus exposure and HLA in healthy donors. Profiled with immunoSEQ multiplex PCR; TCRdb holds only in-frame clones, not every one. Of about 260,000 clones in the sample, 90% are singletons; the top ten hold 3% to 3.5%. This clone was seen just once. Trimming cost V 7 bases and J 3 bases; bases outside gene matches: 8. The CDR3 loop spans 15 amino acids. Germline V gene data show CDR1 as MNHEY and CDR2 as SMNVEV (reference sequence). The J gene is TRBJ2-7, the V gene TRBV27; 11 bases match TRBD1. This clonotype originated in a woman aged 25 to 39 in good health and CMV-seronegative. Sequencing used PBMCs. The CDR3: CASMSPGTGGYEQYF. The CDR3 nucleotides are TGTGCCAGCATGTCTCCCGGGACAGGGGGCTACGAGCAGTACTTC.